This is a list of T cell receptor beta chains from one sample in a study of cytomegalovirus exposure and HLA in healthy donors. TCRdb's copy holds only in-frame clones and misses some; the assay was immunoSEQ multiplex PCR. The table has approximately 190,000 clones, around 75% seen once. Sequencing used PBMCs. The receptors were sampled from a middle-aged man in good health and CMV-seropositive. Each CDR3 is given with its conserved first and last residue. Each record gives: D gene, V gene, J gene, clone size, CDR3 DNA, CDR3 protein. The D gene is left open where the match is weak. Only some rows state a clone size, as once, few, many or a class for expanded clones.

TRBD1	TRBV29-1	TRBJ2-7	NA	TGCAGCGTTGAGGGACAGGGGGCCTACGAGCAGTACTTC	CSVEGQGAYEQYF
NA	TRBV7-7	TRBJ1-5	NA	TGTGCTAGCAGCCCCGGGGTCTCGGGGCCCCAGCATTTT	CASSPGVSGPQHF
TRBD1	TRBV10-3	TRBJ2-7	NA	TGTGCCATCAGTGACTCGGACAGGGGGCTTTCCTACGAGCAGTACTTC	CAISDSDRGLSYEQYF
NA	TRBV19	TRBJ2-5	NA	TGTGCCAGTAGTATTGCTGGGCTCCAAGAGACCCAGTACTTC	CASSIAGLQETQYF
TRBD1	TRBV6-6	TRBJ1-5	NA	TGTGCCAGCTGGGCGGGACAGGGTGTCGGTCAGCCCCAGCATTTT	CASWAGQGVGQPQHF
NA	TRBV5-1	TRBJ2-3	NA	TGCGCCAGCACAGGGGAGCTTAGGCCAGATACGCAGTATTTT	CASTGELRPDTQYF
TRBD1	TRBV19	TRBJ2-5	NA	TGTGCCAGTAGTTTCCGGGACAGGGGCGGGGAGACCCAGTACTTC	CASSFRDRGGETQYF
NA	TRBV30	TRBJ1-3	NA	TGTGCCTGGATTCGGGGAGGCTCTGGAAACACCATATATTTT	CAWIRGGSGNTIYF
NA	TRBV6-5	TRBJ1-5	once	TGTGCCAGCAGTGAAACGAACGGGGATCAGCCCCAGCATTTT	CASSETNGDQPQHF
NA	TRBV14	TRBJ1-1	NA	TGTGCCAGCAGCCCATTGATCGGGAACACTGAAGCTTTCTTT	CASSPLIGNTEAFF
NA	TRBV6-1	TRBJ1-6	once	TGTGCCAGCGGCAGGGCTGGGAATTCACCCCTCCACTTT	CASGRAGNSPLHF
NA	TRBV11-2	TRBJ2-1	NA	NA	CASSFGPGEFF
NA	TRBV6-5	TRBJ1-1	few	TGTGCCAGCAGTTACCGAGGGATTCAGACAAACACTGAAGCTTTCTTT	CASSYRGIQTNTEAFF
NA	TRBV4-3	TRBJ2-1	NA	TGCGCCAGCAGCCCCCGCCGGGGTCGGAATGAGCAGTTCTTC	CASSPRRGRNEQFF
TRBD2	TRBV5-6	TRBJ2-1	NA	TGTGCCAGCAGCTCCCCGGGACTAGCGGACCTCTACAATGAGCAGTTCTTC	CASSSPGLADLYNEQFF
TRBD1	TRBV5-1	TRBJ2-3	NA	TGCGCCAGCTTAGGGGGCTCGCGCCTCACAGATACGCAGTATTTT	CASLGGSRLTDTQYF
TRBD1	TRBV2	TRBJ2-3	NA	TGTGCCAGCATGGAGAGGACAGGGGTTTTAAGGCAGTATTTT	CASMERTGVLRQYF
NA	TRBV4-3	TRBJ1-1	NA	TGCGCCAGCAGCCAAGAAGGAGTTAACACTGAAGCTTTCTTT	CASSQEGVNTEAFF
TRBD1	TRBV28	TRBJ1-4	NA	TGTGCCAGCAGTACAGGGGCCCTTAATGAAAAACTGTTTTTT	CASSTGALNEKLFF
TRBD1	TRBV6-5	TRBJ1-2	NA	TGTGCCAGCAGTTCGGACAGGACTGTTGGCTACACCTTC	CASSSDRTVGYTF
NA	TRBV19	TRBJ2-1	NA	TGTGCCAGTACCCCGCGGAGCTCCTACAATGAGCAGTTCTTC	CASTPRSSYNEQFF
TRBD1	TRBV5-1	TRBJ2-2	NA	TGCGCCAGCAGCCTACTGACAGGGGTCGGGGAGCTGTTTTTT	CASSLLTGVGELFF
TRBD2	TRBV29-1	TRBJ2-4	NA	TGCAGCGTTGATGAGCGGGACAAAAACATTCAGTACTTC	CSVDERDKNIQYF
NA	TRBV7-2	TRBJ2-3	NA	TGTGCCAGCAGCTTTAAACGGGGCACAGATACGCAGTATTTT	CASSFKRGTDTQYF
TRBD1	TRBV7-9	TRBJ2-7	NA	TGTGCCAGCAGCCATTCCGGGACAGGGGTCTACGAGCAGTACTTC	CASSHSGTGVYEQYF
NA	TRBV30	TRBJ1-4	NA	TGTGCCTGGAACGGAGGTAATGAAAAACTGTTTTTT	CAWNGGNEKLFF
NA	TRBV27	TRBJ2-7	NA	TGTGCCAGCAGCTCCTACTACGAGCAGTACTTC	CASSSYYEQYF